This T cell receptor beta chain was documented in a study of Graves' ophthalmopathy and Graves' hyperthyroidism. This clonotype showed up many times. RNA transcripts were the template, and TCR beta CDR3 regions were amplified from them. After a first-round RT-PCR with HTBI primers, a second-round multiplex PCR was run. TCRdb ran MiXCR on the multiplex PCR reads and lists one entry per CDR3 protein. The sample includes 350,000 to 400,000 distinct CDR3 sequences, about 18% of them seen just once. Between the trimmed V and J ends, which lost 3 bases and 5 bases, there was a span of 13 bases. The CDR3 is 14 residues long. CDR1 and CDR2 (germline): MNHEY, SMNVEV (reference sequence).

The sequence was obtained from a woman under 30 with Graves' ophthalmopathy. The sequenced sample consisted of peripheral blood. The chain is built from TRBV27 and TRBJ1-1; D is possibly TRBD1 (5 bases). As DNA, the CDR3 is TGTGCCAGCAGTTTCGGGGGAGTAGGAACTGAAGCTTTCTTT. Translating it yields CASSFGGVGTEAFF.